Following are 9 T cell receptor beta chains from one sample sequenced in a study of blood T cell repertoires in COVID-19. Libraries were prepared by immunoSEQ multiplex PCR; TCRdb keeps only in-frame clonotypes and omits some of them. This sample carries 350,000 to 500,000 clones, over 75% of them seen once, and the ten largest clones take roughly 1.4%. The material sequenced was PBMCs or T cells enriched from blood (not recorded which). Receptors were obtained from a woman between 18 and 29 years old who had been exposed to COVID-19.

The chain combines TRBV5-1 with TRBJ2-1; a weak D match, TRBD2 (5 bases). CDR3 length: 17 amino acids. V lost 3 bases to trimming and J lost 2 bases, with 18 bases between them. Germline CDR1 reads SGHRS; CDR2 reads YFSETQ. In DNA form, the CDR3 reads TGCGCCAGCAGCTCGAACCAGCGGCTAATAACCTACAATGAGCAGTTCTTC. Its protein is CASSSNQRLITYNEQFF.

The chain combines TRBV11-2 with TRBJ1-4; D is unresolved. This CDR3 is 15 amino acids long. Between the trimmed V and J ends, which lost 2 bases and 0 bases, there was a span of 7 bases. Germline lookup yields CDR1 SGHAT and CDR2 FQNNGV. CDR3 nucleotides: TGTGCCAGCAGCTTACAGCTAGCAACTAATGAAAAACTGTTTTTT. It encodes CASSLQLATNEKLFF.

This chain links TRBV28 with TRBJ2-2, with D perhaps TRBD2 (7 bases). The length of the CDR3 is 14 residues. Germline CDR1 reads MDHEN; CDR2 reads SYDVKM. V was cut by 7 bases and J by 6 bases, with 15 bases left in between. As DNA, the CDR3 is TGTGCCAGCACTAAGGGGGGGGTGGCCGGGGAGCTGTTTTTT. It is translated as CASTKGGVAGELFF.

The rearrangement joins TRBV6-4 to TRBJ1-1, with D maybe TRBD1 (5 bases). With 10 bases removed from V and 1 base from J, the gap between germline ends came to 10 bases. Germline V gene lookup returns CDR1 MRHNA and CDR2 SNTAGT. CDR3 length equals 12 residues. The chain's CDR3 is CATRGGNTEAFF. CDR3 in DNA: TGTGCCACCCGGGGGGGGAACACTGAAGCTTTCTTT.

The chain links TRBV2 to TRBJ2-7, with 9 bases matching TRBD1. The germline gives CDR1 SNHLY, CDR2 FYNNEI. CDR3 size: 17 residues. V was pared by 1 base and J by 5 bases, with 12 bases of the junction left unmatched. CDR3 in amino acids: CASSEVGPTGGRNEQYF. The CDR3 DNA sequence: TGTGCCAGCAGTGAAGTGGGACCAACAGGGGGCCGCAACGAGCAGTACTTC.

This rearrangement joins TRBV4-1 to TRBJ1-2; D not resolved. CDR3 length: 14 amino acids. The V and J ends lost 0 bases and 7 bases respectively, with 12 bases between them. In germline, CDR1 is MGHRA, CDR2 YSYEKL. In DNA form, the CDR3 reads TGCGCCAGCAGCCAAGAGGGCTCCCCCATTGGCTACACCTTC. Translated: CASSQEGSPIGYTF.

The chain employs TRBV10-1 and TRBJ2-1, with 9 bases that match TRBD2. This CDR3 contains 15 residues. Trimming removed 2 bases from V and 4 bases from J; junction bases left unmatched: 3. CDR1 is WNHNN and CDR2 is SYGVQD in the germline V gene (reference sequence). CDR3 residues: CASSEVLAGYNEQFF. For the CDR3, the DNA is TGCGCCAGCAGTGAGGTCCTAGCGGGATACAATGAGCAGTTCTTC.

The chain carries TRBV28 and TRBJ2-7; perhaps TRBD2 as D (6 bases). Between the trimmed V and J ends, which lost 2 bases and 4 bases, there was a span of 12 bases. Germline CDR1 is MDHEN and CDR2 is SYDVKM. The CDR3 totals 14 residues. The CDR3 DNA reads TGTGCCAGCAGTTTAGTAGCGGTCGCTTACGAGCAGTACTTC. Translation gives CASSLVAVAYEQYF.

The rearrangement links TRBV19 to TRBJ2-7; possible D gene TRBD1, 6 bases. The CDR3 has 11 amino acids. Germline loops: CDR1 LNHDA, CDR2 SQIVND (reference sequence). V shed 10 bases and J shed 2 bases, with 9 bases lying between them. This chain's CDR3 is CATGGTYEQYF. The CDR3 DNA is TGTGCCACTGGGGGCACCTACGAGCAGTACTTC.